A single sample is the source of the 27 T cell receptor beta chains below, sequenced in a study of blood T cell repertoires in COVID-19. The table came from immunoSEQ multiplex PCR; TCRdb's copy has only in-frame clones and leaves some out. Seen here are fewer than 150,000 clones, approximately 84% observed once, and the top ten hold approximately 1.6%. Sequencing was carried out using PBMCs or T cells enriched from blood (not recorded which). These receptors originate from a young woman who had been exposed to COVID-19.

The chain uses TRBV12-3 or TRBV12-4 and TRBJ1-1; D not certain. The CDR3 extends over 13 amino acids. V was trimmed by 6 bases and J by 4 bases, leaving 12 bases between them. Written as DNA, the CDR3 is TGTGCCAGCAGCCCAATACGGGGCACTGAAGCTTTCTTT. Protein sequence: CASSPIRGTEAFF.

The genes are TRBV7-2 and TRBJ2-5; TRBD2 aligns across 7 bases. CDR3 length: 15 amino acids. The germline gives CDR1 SGHTA, CDR2 FQGNSA. V was clipped by 3 bases and J by 2 bases; unmatched bases: 6. This CDR3 is CASSLGLHTQETQYF. The DNA for the CDR3 is TGTGCCAGCAGCTTGGGACTACATACTCAAGAGACCCAGTACTTC.

The chain couples TRBV18 to TRBJ1-1; possibly TRBD1 for D (5 bases). The germline V and J ends were trimmed by 3 bases and 1 base, with 15 bases remaining between them. CDR1 and CDR2 (germline): KGHSH, LQKENI. This CDR3 is built from 16 residues. The DNA for the CDR3 is TGTGCCAGCTCACCGTTTGCGGGACGGGAGAACACTGAAGCTTTCTTT. This codes for CASSPFAGRENTEAFF.

The count of this clone is one. The CDR3 DNA sequence: TGTGCCAGCAGACAGTTTTACGAGCAGTACTTC. Protein product: CASRQFYEQYF. The chain uses TRBV13 and TRBJ2-7; D call uncertain. The CDR3 has 11 amino acids. V was pared by 6 bases and J by 4 bases, with 7 bases between. The germline V gene encodes CDR1 PRHDT and CDR2 FYEKMQ (reference sequence).

This clone was counted only a few times. The rearrangement uses TRBV27 and TRBJ2-1; 16 positions agree with TRBD2. This CDR3 has 16 residues. Germline V lookup: CDR1 MNHEY, CDR2 SMNVEV (reference sequence). V trimming: 6 bases; J trimming: 5 bases; junction bases outside the gene matches: 4. Here the CDR3 reads CASRLGLAGGDNEQFF. DNA for the CDR3: TGTGCCAGCAGGTTGGGACTAGCGGGAGGGGACAATGAGCAGTTCTTC.

A few counts support this clone. The CDR3 nucleotides read TGTGCCAGCAGTGCTAGCGGGAGCACAGATACGCAGTATTTT. Its protein is CASSASGSTDTQYF. V usage is TRBV25-1 and J usage is TRBJ2-3; 8 nucleotides agree with TRBD2. In germline, CDR1 is MGHDK, CDR2 SYGVNS. The CDR3 has 14 residues. Germline trimming cut 4 bases from V and 0 bases from J; bases unmatched to any gene: 0.

This clone was seen just once. This chain joins TRBV28 and TRBJ1-2, with 7 bases identical to TRBD1. The V segment lost 5 bases and the J segment 2 bases; nucleotides outside the gene matches: 5. The CDR3 contains 14 residues. Per the germline V gene, CDR1 is MDHEN and CDR2 is SYDVKM. The CDR3 loop is CASSTPTGNYGYTF. Here the CDR3 DNA reads TGTGCCAGCAGTACACCGACAGGGAACTATGGCTACACCTTC.

The chain uses TRBV5-4 and TRBJ1-1, with TRBD1 identical over 7 bases. V shed 0 bases and J 4 bases; nucleotides not matched to a gene: 6. CDR1 and CDR2 from the germline V gene are SGHNT and YYREEE (reference sequence). The CDR3 runs to 15 residues. CDR3 coding DNA: TGTGCCAGCAGCTTGGGAAGGGGGCAGGGCACTGAAGCTTTCTTT. It translates to CASSLGRGQGTEAFF.

This clone was counted only a few times. The chain employs TRBV30 and TRBJ2-2; D is perhaps TRBD2 (5 bases). CDR1 is GTSNPN and CDR2 is SVGIG in the germline V gene (reference sequence). V lost 5 bases to trimming and J lost 7 bases, with 11 bases between them. This CDR3 has 12 amino acids. This chain's CDR3 is CAWRRDYGELFF. DNA for the CDR3: TGTGCCTGGCGCAGAGACTACGGGGAGCTGTTTTTT.

CDR3 coding DNA: TGTGCCAGCTCACCGGGGGGGGACGGCAATCAGCCCCAGCATTTT. Translation: CASSPGGDGNQPQHF. The chain uses TRBV18 and TRBJ1-5; D might be TRBD1 (5 bases). Trimming stripped 3 bases from V and 2 bases from J, with 11 bases between. CDR3 length equals 15 residues. The germline gives CDR1 KGHSH, CDR2 LQKENI.

The genes are TRBV7-3 and TRBJ2-6, with TRBD1 matching over 8 bases. V trimming: 0 bases; J trimming: 2 bases; junction bases outside the gene matches: 6. Per the germline V gene, CDR1 is SGHTA and CDR2 is FQGTGA. The CDR3 covers 18 residues. CDR3 region: CASSLTGQGSTGANVLTF. DNA for the CDR3: TGTGCCAGCAGCTTAACTGGACAGGGATCTACTGGGGCCAACGTCCTGACTTTC.

V and J are TRBV21-1 and TRBJ2-5; the DNA was not used to check the table's D call, TRBD2. TRBV21-1 represents a pseudogene. The CDR3 is 17 amino acids. The CDR3 protein is CASSEGGTSGKGETQYF. Written as DNA, the CDR3 is TGTGCCAGCAGCGAGGGGGGGACTAGCGGGAAAGGAGAGACCCAGTACTTC.

The rearrangement joins TRBV5-5 to TRBJ1-3; the match to TRBD1 covers 8 bases. V gave up 5 bases and J gave up 4 bases; unmatched junction bases: 17. The CDR3 runs 18 residues. Germline assignment: CDR1 SGHKS and CDR2 YYEKEE (reference sequence). This chain's CDR3 is CASSSTVGQVDVGNTIYF. As DNA, the CDR3 is TGTGCCAGCAGTTCTACAGTGGGACAGGTCGATGTCGGAAACACCATATATTTT.

The chain is built from TRBV4-3 and TRBJ2-5, with 12 bases that match TRBD2. Germline CDR1 and CDR2: LGHNA and YSLEER. V shed 4 bases, J shed 4 bases, and the junction held 4 bases outside the gene matches. The length of the CDR3 is 15 residues. The CDR3: CASSPTSGRGETQYF. CDR3 bases: TGCGCCAGCAGCCCGACTAGCGGGAGAGGAGAGACCCAGTACTTC.

V usage is TRBV5-1 and J usage is TRBJ2-7; D gene ambiguous. CDR1 is SGHRS, CDR2 YFSETQ, per germline. Trimming took 5 bases from V and 3 from J, leaving 12 bases between them. The CDR3 runs to 13 residues. The DNA for the CDR3 is TGCGCCAGCAGACTCCGTTCAGGCTACGAGCAGTACTTC. This sequence encodes CASRLRSGYEQYF.

V gene TRBV3-1 (or the pseudogene TRBV3-2) combines with J gene TRBJ2-3; no reliable D call. Germline loops: CDR1 LGHDT, CDR2 YNNKEL (reference sequence). This CDR3 is built from 14 residues. Trimming cost V 6 bases and J 3 bases, with 13 bases left between them. CDR3 in amino acids: CASSPSPATDTQYF. The CDR3, as DNA: TGTGCCAGCAGTCCTTCCCCAGCGACAGATACGCAGTATTTT.

The rearrangement uses TRBV5-6 and TRBJ2-1; D not resolved. V was clipped by 0 bases and J by 0 bases, with 10 bases between them. This CDR3 contains 16 residues. CDR1 and CDR2 (germline): SGHDT, YYEEEE. The CDR3 bases are TGTGCCAGCAGCTTGGAAGTAGTGAGCTCCTACAATGAGCAGTTCTTC. This encodes CASSLEVVSSYNEQFF.

Here the CDR3 reads CATSTTGAGSNEKLFF. CDR3 DNA sequence: TGTGCCACCTCCACAACCGGAGCGGGGTCTAATGAAAAACTGTTTTTT. V usage is TRBV6-6 and J usage is TRBJ1-4; unclear D gene. Trimming removed 10 bases at V and 3 bases at J, with 21 bases between. The CDR3 totals 16 residues. CDR1 and CDR2 from the germline V gene are MNHNY and SVGAGI (reference sequence).

The chain uses TRBV28 and TRBJ2-4; D is unclear. The CDR3 covers 13 residues. The V gene's germline CDR1 is MDHEN and CDR2 SYDVKM. Trimming stripped 6 bases from V and 0 bases from J, with 6 bases between. The CDR3 DNA sequence: TGTGCCAGCAGGTGGCCAGCCAAAAACATTCAGTACTTC. Protein sequence: CASRWPAKNIQYF.

The rearrangement links TRBV19 to TRBJ2-7, with 11 bases fitting TRBD2. After removal of 8 bases from V and 0 bases from J, the junction contained 3 bases not matched to a gene. This CDR3 spans 14 amino acids. Germline assignment: CDR1 LNHDA and CDR2 SQIVND (reference sequence). CDR3 sequence reads: CASRLAGSSYEQYF. Here the CDR3 DNA reads TGTGCCAGTCGACTAGCGGGGAGCTCCTACGAGCAGTACTTC.

The genes are TRBV24-1 and TRBJ1-1; the D gene is possibly TRBD1 (5 bases). The germline V gene has CDR1 KGHDR and CDR2 SFDVKD. This CDR3 is built from 15 residues. The V and J ends lost 0 bases and 4 bases respectively, with 11 bases between them. The CDR3 reads CATSDLHRDSTEAFF. Here the CDR3 DNA reads TGTGCCACCAGTGATTTGCACAGAGACAGCACTGAAGCTTTCTTT.

V gene TRBV5-4 combines with J gene TRBJ2-1, with D possibly being TRBD2 (6 bases). CDR1 and CDR2 (germline): SGHNT, YYREEE (reference sequence). This CDR3 contains 16 residues. Trimming took 0 bases from V and 3 from J, leaving 13 bases between them. CDR3 sequence (DNA): TGTGCCAGCAGCTTGGTTATTAGCGGAAACTACAATGAGCAGTTCTTC. It specifies CASSLVISGNYNEQFF. Filled out from reference TRBV5-4 and TRBJ2-1, the complete variable domain reads ETGVTQSPTHLIKTRGQQVTLRCSSQSGHNTVSWYQQALGQGPQFIFQYYREEENGRGNFPPRFSGLQFPNYSSELNVNALELDDSALYLCASSLVISGNYNEQFFGPGTRLTVL.

This sequence joins TRBV6-5 and TRBJ1-1; D uncertain. The germline gives CDR1 MNHEY, CDR2 SVGAGI. Between the trimmed V and J ends, which lost 6 bases and 3 bases, there was a span of 11 bases. The CDR3 has 13 amino acids. The CDR3 bases are TGTGCCAGCAGCCCGAGGAGGGACACTGAAGCTTTCTTT. Translated: CASSPRRDTEAFF.

This clone was seen once. The chain links TRBV6-5 to TRBJ2-7; tentative D call: TRBD1 (5 bases). The germline CDR1 and CDR2 sequences are MNHEY and SVGAGI. CDR3 length: 14 amino acids. Trimming stripped 8 bases from V and 6 bases from J, with 20 bases between. CDR3 loop: CASGSQDPLREQYF. Written as DNA, the CDR3 is TGTGCCAGCGGGTCACAGGACCCCCTACGCGAGCAGTACTTC.

This chain joins TRBV18 and TRBJ2-7; TRBD2 matches 11 bases. The CDR3 extends over 15 amino acids. The ends lost 4 bases at V and 3 bases at J; junction bases unmatched: 5. Germline V CDR1 and CDR2: KGHSH, LQKENI. The CDR3 is CASSLAGTSGYEQYF. In DNA form, the CDR3 reads TGTGCCAGCTCACTCGCCGGGACTAGCGGCTACGAGCAGTACTTC.

This clone was seen a few times. V is TRBV15 and J is TRBJ1-1; 8 bases are shared with TRBD1. The germline gives CDR1 LNHNV, CDR2 YYDKDF (reference sequence). This CDR3 region has 14 residues. V gave up 2 bases and J gave up 10 bases; unmatched junction bases: 9. CDR3 sequence (DNA): TGTGCCACCAGCAGACTTGGACAGGGTAAAGGAGCTTTCTTT. The encoded protein is CATSRLGQGKGAFF.

V is TRBV12-5 and J is TRBJ1-2; 7 bases fit TRBD1. The germline V gene encodes CDR1 LGHNT and CDR2 FRNRAP. Unmatched junction bases numbered 13, after V lost 7 bases and J lost 2 bases. CDR3 length: 16 residues. The CDR3 is CASASTGTVYNYGYTF. The CDR3 DNA follows: TGTGCTAGTGCTTCGACGGGGACAGTTTACAACTATGGCTACACCTTC.